This T cell receptor beta chain came from a study of OX40 agonist ivuxolimab in advanced cancers. Study results and limitations: Researchers did not establish what antigens the expanded peripheral T cells target.

As regards this clone: As yet, its antigen is unknown.

Profiling relied on immunoSEQ multiplex PCR, and the TCRdb table lists in-frame clones only, not all of them. This sample has about 39,000 clones, with around 90% found just once. This clonotype originated in an adult with an advanced solid tumor such as melanoma, head and neck, liver or kidney cancer. Sequences were derived from CD4+ or CD8+ T cells sorted from blood, sampled in a trial of the OX40 agonist ivuxolimab.

The CDR3 DNA sequence: TGTGCCAGCAGTGTCGGGGGACTGATTTACCAAGAGACCCAGTACTTC. Amino acid sequence: CASSVGGLIYQETQYF. The rearrangement links TRBV2 to TRBJ2-5, with TRBD2 as a possible D gene (6 bases). Germline CDR1 reads SNHLY; CDR2 reads FYNNEI. The length of the CDR3 is 16 residues. V lost 4 bases to trimming and J lost 0 bases, with 15 bases between them.